Below are 27 T cell receptor beta chains sequenced from a single sample in a study of blood T cell repertoires in COVID-19 (dated by TCRdb to 2018 to 2020). Receptors were amplified or captured by the immunoSEQ multiplex PCR assay. TCRdb obtained this table from immuneACCESS and retained in-frame rearrangements with V and J assigned. These tables miss some clones; where compared with another copy, unresolved V genes account for less than half of the shortfall, and the remainder is unexplained. Counted in this sample were under 35,000 clones; over 75% of them appeared once. The top ten clonotypes cover roughly a tenth of the sample. The specimen was peripheral blood. The origin of the receptors is a man in his sixties with acute or convalescent COVID-19.

The gene calls are TRBV6-6 and TRBJ2-7; 9 nucleotides line up with TRBD1. V gave up 8 bases and J gave up 6 bases; unmatched junction bases: 5. The CDR3 extends over 12 amino acids. Looked up from germline, CDR1 is MNHNY and CDR2 is SVGAGI (reference sequence). The CDR3 nucleotides read TGTGCCAGCCGGGACAGGGAAGGCGAGCAGTACTTC. It specifies CASRDREGEQYF.

This chain links TRBV7-2 with TRBJ2-5, with 7 bases identical to TRBD2. This CDR3 contains 15 residues. Trimming took 1 base from V and 1 from J; bases not matched to a gene: 3. Looked up from germline, CDR1 is SGHTA and CDR2 is FQGNSA. This CDR3 reads CASSLGGGSQETQYF. The CDR3 DNA reads TGTGCCAGCAGCTTAGGGGGAGGGAGCCAAGAGACCCAGTACTTC.

This clone was recorded only once. The chain employs TRBV5-1 and TRBJ1-1, with unresolved D. The CDR3 length is 15 residues. Germline V gene data show CDR1 as SGHRS and CDR2 as YFSETQ. V lost 4 bases and J 0 bases, leaving 13 bases between the germline ends. The chain's CDR3 is CASSIWPQMNTEAFF. The DNA of the CDR3 is TGCGCCAGCAGCATTTGGCCGCAAATGAACACTGAAGCTTTCTTT.

This sequence joins TRBV2 and TRBJ2-3, with TRBD2 as a possible D gene (6 bases). This CDR3 comprises 15 residues. V gave up 6 bases and J gave up 2 bases, with 15 bases separating them. CDR1 and CDR2 (germline): SNHLY, FYNNEI. Written as DNA, the CDR3 is TGTGCCAGCAGCGAAATAGCGGACCTCACAGATACGCAGTATTTT. Protein: CASSEIADLTDTQYF.

The chain links TRBV27 to TRBJ2-7; TRBD2 agrees at 8 bases. The CDR3 has 11 residues. With 6 bases clipped from V and 5 bases from J, the junction kept 0 bases outside the gene matches. Germline V gives CDR1 MNHEY, CDR2 SMNVEV (reference sequence). The CDR3 DNA sequence: TGTGCCAGCAGGACTAGCGACGAGCAGTACTTC. Translating it yields CASRTSDEQYF.

The V call is TRBV4-2, the J call TRBJ2-1; 11 bases are shared with TRBD1. V lost 3 bases, J lost 8 bases, and 6 bases stayed unmatched. CDR1 and CDR2 (germline): LGHNA, YNFKEQ. The CDR3 extends over 15 amino acids. DNA for the CDR3: TGTGCCAGCAGCCAGGGGGACAGGGGGTTGTATGAGCAGTTCTTC. This sequence encodes CASSQGDRGLYEQFF.

V and J are TRBV10-3 and TRBJ1-6; a weak D match, TRBD1 (6 bases). CDR1 and CDR2 (germline): ENHRY, SYGVKD. Trimming pared 1 base from V and 3 bases from J, leaving 13 bases between. The CDR3 extends over 17 amino acids. The CDR3: CAISEFGQSDYNSPLHF. The CDR3 nucleotides are TGTGCCATCAGTGAGTTCGGACAGTCGGACTATAATTCACCCCTCCACTTT.

This chain connects TRBV24-1 to TRBJ1-1, with 9 positions matching TRBD1. Trimming at V came to 7 bases and at J to 4 bases, leaving 6 bases not matched to a gene. CDR1 and CDR2 from the germline V gene are KGHDR and SFDVKD. CDR3 size: 14 residues. Here the CDR3 DNA reads TGTGCCACCAGGGGGACAGGGCGGGGCACTGAAGCTTTCTTT. It encodes CATRGTGRGTEAFF.

The CDR3 protein is CASSPLGLAGRWEQYF. The CDR3 coding sequence is TGTGCCAGCAGTCCCCTCGGGCTAGCGGGACGATGGGAGCAGTACTTC. The chain joins TRBV28 to TRBJ2-7; 9 nucleotides agree with TRBD2. The CDR3 extends over 16 amino acids. Germline-derived CDR1 and CDR2 are MDHEN and SYDVKM. The V and J ends lost 5 bases and 7 bases, in that order; junction bases with no gene match: 15.

This rearrangement joins TRBV10-3 to TRBJ2-3; 7 bases are a match to TRBD1. With 4 bases clipped from V and 9 bases from J, the junction kept 16 bases outside the gene matches. From germline, CDR1 is ENHRY and CDR2 SYGVKD. The CDR3 sequence is 16 residues long. The CDR3 nucleotides are TGTGCCATCAGTGGGGGACAGTCCGGCTCCCCTAACACGCAGTATTTT. Amino acids: CAISGGQSGSPNTQYF.

The chain is built from TRBV29-1 and TRBJ1-4, with 7 bases aligning to TRBD1. Germline-derived CDR1 and CDR2 are SQVTM and ANQGSEA. The CDR3 extends over 15 amino acids. The V segment lost 7 bases and the J segment 10 bases; nucleotides outside the gene matches: 18. For the CDR3, the DNA is TGCAGCGCCATATCAGACCGACAGGGCGGCGGAAAACTGTTTTTT. Its translation: CSAISDRQGGGKLFF.

V gene TRBV4-2 combines with J gene TRBJ2-3; possible D gene TRBD1, 6 bases. This CDR3 spans 13 amino acids. Germline loops: CDR1 LGHNA, CDR2 YNFKEQ. The ends were cut back, 1 base at V and 7 bases at J, with 9 bases in the middle. CDR3 nucleotides: TGTGCCAGCAGCCAAGGCACAGGGCATACGCAGTATTTT. Protein product: CASSQGTGHTQYF.

V gene TRBV30 combines with J gene TRBJ2-5, with 7 bases that match TRBD1. This CDR3 is built from 13 residues. The ends lost 5 bases at V and 5 bases at J; junction bases unmatched: 8. From germline, CDR1 is GTSNPN and CDR2 SVGIG (reference sequence). The CDR3 nucleotides are TGTGCCTGGGGCCCAGGGGGTCTGGAGACCCAGTACTTC. Encoded protein: CAWGPGGLETQYF.

The CDR3 loop reads CASGGLAGREQFF. The CDR3 DNA is TGTGCCAGCGGAGGACTAGCGGGAAGGGAGCAGTTCTTC. The J gene is TRBJ2-1, the V gene TRBV3-1 (or the pseudogene TRBV3-2); TRBD2 matches at 12 bases. The CDR3 consists of 13 residues. Trimming took 8 bases from V and 10 from J; bases not matched to a gene: 6. Looked up from germline, CDR1 is LGHDT and CDR2 is YNNKEL (reference sequence).

The gene calls are TRBV3-1 (or the pseudogene TRBV3-2) and TRBJ1-1; D may be TRBD1 (5 bases). V was pared by 0 bases and J by 0 bases, with 8 bases between. CDR1 and CDR2 (germline): LGHDT, YNNKEL (reference sequence). This CDR3 comprises 15 residues. In nucleotides, the CDR3 is TGTGCCAGCAGCCAAGAAGGGGCAGTGAACACTGAAGCTTTCTTT. It is translated as CASSQEGAVNTEAFF.

The chain carries TRBV4-1 and TRBJ1-1; tentative D call: TRBD1 (5 bases). Trimming pared 2 bases from V and 2 bases from J, leaving 18 bases between. Germline loops: CDR1 MGHRA, CDR2 YSYEKL. This CDR3 has 17 amino acids. The chain's CDR3 is CASSQQIGREGNTEAFF. The CDR3 DNA reads TGCGCCAGCAGCCAACAAATCGGCAGGGAGGGTAACACTGAAGCTTTCTTT.

V and J are TRBV11-2 and TRBJ2-5, with TRBD2 matching 12 bases. Germline V lookup: CDR1 SGHAT, CDR2 FQNNGV. With 2 bases clipped from V and 5 bases from J, the junction kept 9 bases outside the gene matches. The CDR3 has 17 residues. CDR3 protein: CASSLRASGGAGETQYF. DNA for the CDR3: TGTGCCAGCAGCTTAAGGGCTAGCGGGGGGGCAGGGGAGACCCAGTACTTC. Variable domain in full (rest from reference TRBV11-2 and TRBJ2-5): EAGVAQSPRYKIIEKRQSVAFWCNPISGHATLYWYQQILGQGPKLLIQFQNNGVVDDSQLPKDRFSAERLKGVDSTLKIQPAKLEDSAVYLCASSLRASGGAGETQYFGPGTRLLVL.

J is TRBJ2-7 and V is TRBV13; 8 bases map to TRBD1. J was trimmed by 4 bases and V by 10 bases; bases with no gene match: 15. Germline values: CDR1 PRHDT, CDR2 FYEKMQ (reference sequence). CDR3 length: 15 amino acids. This chain's CDR3 is CATRPSGQGLYEQYF. In DNA, the CDR3 is TGTGCCACCCGCCCGTCAGGACAGGGCTTGTACGAGCAGTACTTC.

The J gene is TRBJ2-1, the V gene TRBV5-1; 11 nucleotides align to TRBD2. V dropped 0 bases and J dropped 4; count of bases not matched to a gene: 6. Germline V gene lookup returns CDR1 SGHRS and CDR2 YFSETQ. CDR3 length: 17 residues. The CDR3: CASSLAPTSGAYNEQFF. The CDR3 nucleotides read TGCGCCAGCAGCTTGGCCCCGACTAGCGGGGCTTACAATGAGCAGTTCTTC.

This clone was recorded once. The J gene is TRBJ1-1, the V gene TRBV18; 7 bases match TRBD1. Trimming cost V 4 bases and J 1 base; bases outside gene matches: 3. CDR1 is KGHSH, CDR2 LQKENI, per germline. This CDR3 contains 14 residues. As DNA, the CDR3 is TGTGCCAGCTCACTCGGGACAGCGAACACTGAAGCTTTCTTT. Translation gives CASSLGTANTEAFF.

The chain recombines TRBV6-5 with TRBJ1-5; D ambiguous. The CDR3 is made up of 14 amino acids. Germline V gene data show CDR1 as MNHEY and CDR2 as SVGAGI. The V end was cut by 6 bases, the J end by 2 bases, with 11 bases between. The CDR3 loop reads CASREYMGNQPQHF. The CDR3, as DNA: TGTGCCAGCAGGGAGTACATGGGCAATCAGCCCCAGCATTTT.

This sequence joins TRBV4-2 and TRBJ1-4; TRBD1 matches 9 bases. The CDR3 extends over 17 amino acids. Germline V gene lookup returns CDR1 LGHNA and CDR2 YNFKEQ. The junction had 10 bases not matched to a gene; V was cut back by 0 bases and J by 8 bases. The CDR3 DNA reads as TGTGCCAGCAGCCAAGAACAGGGGGGACAGGGACGGGAAAAACTGTTTTTT. Translation: CASSQEQGGQGREKLFF.

The chain employs TRBV6-5 and TRBJ2-7; no firm D call. V was shortened by 0 bases and J by 6 bases, with 12 bases between the two germline ends. CDR3 length equals 14 residues. In germline, CDR1 is MNHEY, CDR2 SVGAGI. CDR3 DNA sequence: TGTGCCAGCAGTTACTCGCACAGAGAAGGCGAGCAGTACTTC. Residues: CASSYSHREGEQYF.

CDR3 protein: CASSPSGRSHNEQFF. DNA for the CDR3: TGTGCCAGCAGCCCGAGCGGGAGGAGCCACAATGAGCAGTTCTTC. The rearrangement uses TRBV6-2 or TRBV6-3 and TRBJ2-1; 9 positions match TRBD2. There are 15 residues in the CDR3. The ends lost 6 bases at V and 5 bases at J; junction bases unmatched: 8. Germline-derived CDR1 and CDR2 are MNHEY and SVGEGT.

This chain uses TRBV7-9 with TRBJ2-6; TRBD1 matches 9 bases. This CDR3 has 18 amino acids. Looked up from germline, CDR1 is SEHNR and CDR2 is FQNEAQ (reference sequence). With V trimmed by 5 bases and J by 1 base, 9 bases remained unmatched. The CDR3 protein is CASSPGTGWLSGANVLTF. The CDR3 bases are TGTGCCAGCAGCCCAGGGACAGGGTGGCTTTCTGGGGCCAACGTCCTGACTTTC.

This chain uses TRBV6-6 with TRBJ1-2; 8 bases map to TRBD1. V lost 6 bases and J lost 2; bases outside the gene matches: 2. Per germline, CDR1 MNHNY and CDR2 SVGAGI (reference sequence). This CDR3 has 13 residues. The CDR3 nucleotides are TGTGCCAGCAGACCAGGGGGCAACTATGGCTACACCTTC. This sequence encodes CASRPGGNYGYTF.

V usage is TRBV5-1 and J usage is TRBJ2-1; the D gene is possibly TRBD2 (5 bases). The V and J ends lost 4 bases and 0 bases respectively, with 17 bases between them. The CDR3 covers 17 residues. Per the germline V gene, CDR1 is SGHRS and CDR2 is YFSETQ. This CDR3 is CASSAGFGGSSYNEQFF. Here the CDR3 DNA reads TGCGCCAGCAGCGCTGGATTCGGAGGAAGCTCCTACAATGAGCAGTTCTTC.